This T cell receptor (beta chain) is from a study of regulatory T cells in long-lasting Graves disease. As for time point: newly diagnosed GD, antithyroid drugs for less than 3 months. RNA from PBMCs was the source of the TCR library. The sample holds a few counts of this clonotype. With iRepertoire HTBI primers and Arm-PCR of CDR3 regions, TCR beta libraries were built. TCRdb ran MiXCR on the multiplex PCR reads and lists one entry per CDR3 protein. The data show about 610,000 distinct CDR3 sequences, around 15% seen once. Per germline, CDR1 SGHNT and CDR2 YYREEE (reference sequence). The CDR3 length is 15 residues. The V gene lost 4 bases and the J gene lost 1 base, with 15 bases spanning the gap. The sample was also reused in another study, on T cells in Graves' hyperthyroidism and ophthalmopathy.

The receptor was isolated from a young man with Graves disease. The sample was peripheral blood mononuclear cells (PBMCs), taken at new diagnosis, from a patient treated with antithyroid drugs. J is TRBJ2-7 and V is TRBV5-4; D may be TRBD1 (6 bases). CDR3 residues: CASSPPPGDSYEQYF. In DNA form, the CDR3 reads TGTGCCAGCAGCCCTCCTCCAGGGGATTCCTACGAGCAGTACTTC.